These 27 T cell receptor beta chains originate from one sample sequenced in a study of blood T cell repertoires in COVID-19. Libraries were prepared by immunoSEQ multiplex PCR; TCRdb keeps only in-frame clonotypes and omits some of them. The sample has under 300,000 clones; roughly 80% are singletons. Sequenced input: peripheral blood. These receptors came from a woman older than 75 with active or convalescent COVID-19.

The CDR3 coding sequence is TGTGCCAGCAGTTTTTGGAGGGACACTGAAGCTTTCTTT. The encoded protein is CASSFWRDTEAFF. The chain recombines TRBV27 with TRBJ1-1; D not resolved. V lost 3 bases and J lost 3, with 8 bases in between. This CDR3 is 13 amino acids long. Germline lookup yields CDR1 MNHEY and CDR2 SMNVEV (reference sequence).

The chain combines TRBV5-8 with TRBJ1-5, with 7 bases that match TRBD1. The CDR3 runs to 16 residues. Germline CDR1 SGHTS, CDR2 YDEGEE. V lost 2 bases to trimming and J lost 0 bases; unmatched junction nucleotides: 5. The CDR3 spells CASSLGQAYSNQPQHF. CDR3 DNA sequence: TGTGCCAGCAGCTTAGGACAGGCGTATAGCAATCAGCCCCAGCATTTT.

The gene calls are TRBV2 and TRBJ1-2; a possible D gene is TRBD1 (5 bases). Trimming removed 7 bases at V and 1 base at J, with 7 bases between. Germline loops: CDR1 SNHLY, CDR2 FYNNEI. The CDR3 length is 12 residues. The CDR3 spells CASKGLNYGYTF. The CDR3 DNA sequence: TGTGCCAGCAAGGGACTTAACTATGGCTACACCTTC. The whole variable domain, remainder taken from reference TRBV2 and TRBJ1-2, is EPEVTQTPSHQVTQMGQEVILRCVPISNHLYFYWYRQILGQKVEFLVSFYNNEISEKSEIFDDQFSVERPDGSNFTLKIRSTKLEDSAMYFCASKGLNYGYTFGSGTRLTVV.

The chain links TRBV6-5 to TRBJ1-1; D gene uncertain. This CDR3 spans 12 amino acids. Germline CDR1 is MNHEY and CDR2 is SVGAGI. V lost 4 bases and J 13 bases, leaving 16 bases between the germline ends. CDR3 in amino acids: CASSSGGEKGFF. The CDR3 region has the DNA TGTGCCAGCAGTTCCGGCGGGGAGAAAGGTTTCTTT.

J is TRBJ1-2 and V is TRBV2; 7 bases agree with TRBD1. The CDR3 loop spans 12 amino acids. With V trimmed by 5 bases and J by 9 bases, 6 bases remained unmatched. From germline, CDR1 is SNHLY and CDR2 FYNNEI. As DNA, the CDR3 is TGTGCCAGCAGTTACAGGGGTGGGAGCTACACCTTC. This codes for CASSYRGGSYTF.

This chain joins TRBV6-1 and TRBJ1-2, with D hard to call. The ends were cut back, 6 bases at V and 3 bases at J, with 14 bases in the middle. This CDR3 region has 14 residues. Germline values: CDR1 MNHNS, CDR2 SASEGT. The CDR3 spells CASSGRNTDYGYTF. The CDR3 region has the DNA TGTGCCAGCAGCGGGAGGAACACTGACTATGGCTACACCTTC.

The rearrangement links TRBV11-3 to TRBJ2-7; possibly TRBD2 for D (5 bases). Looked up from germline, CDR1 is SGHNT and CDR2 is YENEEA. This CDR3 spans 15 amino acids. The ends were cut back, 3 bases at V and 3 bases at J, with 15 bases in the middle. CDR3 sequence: CASSFRAGVNYEQYF. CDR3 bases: TGTGCCAGCAGCTTCCGTGCGGGTGTTAACTACGAGCAGTACTTC.

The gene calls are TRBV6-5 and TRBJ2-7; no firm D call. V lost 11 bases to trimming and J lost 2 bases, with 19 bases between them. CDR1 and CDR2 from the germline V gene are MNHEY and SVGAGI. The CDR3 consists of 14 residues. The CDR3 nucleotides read TGTGCCTGTATTGCAGGCCCCCTAACCTACGAGCAGTACTTC. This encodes CACIAGPLTYEQYF.

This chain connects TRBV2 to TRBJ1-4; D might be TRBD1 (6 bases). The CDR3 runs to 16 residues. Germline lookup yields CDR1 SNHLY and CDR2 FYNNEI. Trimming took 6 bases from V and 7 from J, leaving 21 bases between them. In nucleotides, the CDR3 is TGTGCCAGCAGATCCCGCGGCGGGGGGCGGTTTGAAAAACTGTTTTTT. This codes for CASRSRGGGRFEKLFF.

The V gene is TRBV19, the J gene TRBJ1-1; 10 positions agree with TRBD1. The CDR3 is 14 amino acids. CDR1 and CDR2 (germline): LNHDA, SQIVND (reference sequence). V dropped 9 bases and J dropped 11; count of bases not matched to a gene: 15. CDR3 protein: CASVRDRGTQGAFF. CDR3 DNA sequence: TGTGCCAGCGTCCGGGACAGGGGTACCCAAGGGGCTTTCTTT.

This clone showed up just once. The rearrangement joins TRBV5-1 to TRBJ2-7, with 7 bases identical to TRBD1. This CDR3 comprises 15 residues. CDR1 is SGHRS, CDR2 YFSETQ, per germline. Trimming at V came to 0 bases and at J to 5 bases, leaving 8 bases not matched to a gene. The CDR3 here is CASSLDGRGSDEQYF. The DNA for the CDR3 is TGCGCCAGCAGCTTGGATGGCAGGGGGAGCGACGAGCAGTACTTC.

CDR3 residues: CSARITAEAFF. The CDR3 DNA follows: TGCAGTGCTAGGATTACAGCTGAAGCTTTCTTT. This sequence joins TRBV20-1 and TRBJ1-1; D gene ambiguous. Per germline, CDR1 DFQATT and CDR2 SNEGSKA (reference sequence). V lost 3 bases and J lost 6, with 8 bases in between. CDR3 length: 11 residues.

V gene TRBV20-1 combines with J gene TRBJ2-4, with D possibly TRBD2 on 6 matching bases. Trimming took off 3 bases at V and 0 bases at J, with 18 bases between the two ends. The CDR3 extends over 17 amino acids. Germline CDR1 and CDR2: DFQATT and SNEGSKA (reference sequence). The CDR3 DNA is TGCAGTGCTAGTCGCGGGGTTCTTCCTCTAGCCAAAAACATTCAGTACTTC. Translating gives CSASRGVLPLAKNIQYF.

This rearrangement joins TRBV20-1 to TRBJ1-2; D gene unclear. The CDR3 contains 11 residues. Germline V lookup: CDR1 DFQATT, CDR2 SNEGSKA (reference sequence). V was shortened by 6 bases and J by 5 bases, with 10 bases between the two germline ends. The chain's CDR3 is CSAADWYGYTF. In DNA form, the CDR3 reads TGCAGTGCGGCTGACTGGTATGGCTACACCTTC.

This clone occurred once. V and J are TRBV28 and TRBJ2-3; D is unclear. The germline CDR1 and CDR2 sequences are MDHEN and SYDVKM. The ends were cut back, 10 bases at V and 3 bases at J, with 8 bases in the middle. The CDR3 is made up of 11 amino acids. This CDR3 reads CATSFTDTQYF. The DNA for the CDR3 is TGTGCCACCTCCTTTACAGATACGCAGTATTTT.

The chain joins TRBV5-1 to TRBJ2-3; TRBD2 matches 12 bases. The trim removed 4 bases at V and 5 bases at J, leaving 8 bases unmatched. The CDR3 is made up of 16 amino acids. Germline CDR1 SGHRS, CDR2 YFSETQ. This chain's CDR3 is CASSTLAGGYGDTQYF. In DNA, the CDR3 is TGCGCCAGCAGCACCCTAGCGGGGGGGTATGGAGATACGCAGTATTTT.

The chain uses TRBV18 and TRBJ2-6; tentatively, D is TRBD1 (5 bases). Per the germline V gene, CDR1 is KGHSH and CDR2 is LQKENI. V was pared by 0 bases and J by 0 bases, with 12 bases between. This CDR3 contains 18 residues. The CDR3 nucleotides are TGTGCCAGCTCACCACCGGTAGGGGCCTACTCTGGGGCCAACGTCCTGACTTTC. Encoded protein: CASSPPVGAYSGANVLTF.

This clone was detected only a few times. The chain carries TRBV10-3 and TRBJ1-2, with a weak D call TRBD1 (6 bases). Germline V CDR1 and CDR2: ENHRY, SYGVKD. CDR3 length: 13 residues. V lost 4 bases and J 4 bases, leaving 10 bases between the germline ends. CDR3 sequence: CAISVDSVYGYTF. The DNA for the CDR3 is TGTGCCATCAGTGTGGACAGTGTCTATGGCTACACCTTC.

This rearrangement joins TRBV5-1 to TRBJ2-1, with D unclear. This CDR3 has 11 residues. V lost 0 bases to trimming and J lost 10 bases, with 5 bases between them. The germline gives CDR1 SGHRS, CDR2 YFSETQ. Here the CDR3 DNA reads TGCGCCAGCAGCTTGGGTGGCGAGCAGTTCTTC. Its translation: CASSLGGEQFF.

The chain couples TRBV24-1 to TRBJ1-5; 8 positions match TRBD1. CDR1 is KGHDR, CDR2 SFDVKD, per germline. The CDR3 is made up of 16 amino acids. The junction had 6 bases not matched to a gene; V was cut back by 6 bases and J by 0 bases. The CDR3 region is CATSLGQGGSNQPQHF. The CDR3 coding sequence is TGTGCCACCAGTCTCGGACAGGGAGGTAGCAATCAGCCCCAGCATTTT.

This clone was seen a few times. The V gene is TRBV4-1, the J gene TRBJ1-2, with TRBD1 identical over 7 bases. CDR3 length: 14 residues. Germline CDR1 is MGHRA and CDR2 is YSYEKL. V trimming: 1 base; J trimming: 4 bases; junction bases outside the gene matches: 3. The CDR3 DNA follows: TGCGCCAGCAGCCAAGTGACAGGGACCTATGGCTACACCTTC. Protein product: CASSQVTGTYGYTF.

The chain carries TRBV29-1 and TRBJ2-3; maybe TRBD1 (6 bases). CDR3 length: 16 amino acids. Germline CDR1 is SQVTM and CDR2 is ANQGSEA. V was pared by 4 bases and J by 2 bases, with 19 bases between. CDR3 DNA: TGCAGCGTTGCCCGGGACACCAGTTATAACACAGATACGCAGTATTTT. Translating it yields CSVARDTSYNTDTQYF.

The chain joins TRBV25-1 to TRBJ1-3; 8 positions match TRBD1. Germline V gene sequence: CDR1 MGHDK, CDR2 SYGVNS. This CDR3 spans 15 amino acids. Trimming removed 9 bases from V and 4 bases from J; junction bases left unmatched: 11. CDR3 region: CARPSWTGRGNTIYF. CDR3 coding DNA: TGTGCCAGACCATCCTGGACAGGGAGGGGAAACACCATATATTTT.

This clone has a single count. In DNA form, the CDR3 reads TGTGCCAGCAGCACCCGACAGGGGGGAGAGACCCAGTACTTC. Its protein product is CASSTRQGGETQYF. The chain carries TRBV5-5 and TRBJ2-5, with 9 positions matching TRBD1. After removal of 4 bases from V and 4 bases from J, the junction contained 5 bases not matched to a gene. The length of the CDR3 is 14 residues. The germline V gene encodes CDR1 SGHKS and CDR2 YYEKEE (reference sequence).

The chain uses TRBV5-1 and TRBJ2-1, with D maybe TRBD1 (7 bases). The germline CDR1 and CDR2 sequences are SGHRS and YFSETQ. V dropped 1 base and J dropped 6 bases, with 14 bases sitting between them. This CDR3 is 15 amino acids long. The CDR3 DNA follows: TGCGCCAGCAGCTTGAGTCAGGGGGGTCCCAATGAGCAGTTCTTC. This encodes CASSLSQGGPNEQFF.

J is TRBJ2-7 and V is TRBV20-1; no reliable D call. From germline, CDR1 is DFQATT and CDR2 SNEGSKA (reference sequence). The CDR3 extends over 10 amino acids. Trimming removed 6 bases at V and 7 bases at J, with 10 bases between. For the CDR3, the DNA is TGCAGTGCGGCCCTAGAAGAGCAGTACTTC. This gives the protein CSAALEEQYF.

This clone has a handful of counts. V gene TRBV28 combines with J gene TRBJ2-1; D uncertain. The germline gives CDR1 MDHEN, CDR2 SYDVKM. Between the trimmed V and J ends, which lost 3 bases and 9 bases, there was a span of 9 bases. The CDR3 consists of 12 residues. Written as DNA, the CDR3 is TGTGCCAGCAGTTTTGTGAAGAGTGAGCAGTTCTTC. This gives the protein CASSFVKSEQFF.